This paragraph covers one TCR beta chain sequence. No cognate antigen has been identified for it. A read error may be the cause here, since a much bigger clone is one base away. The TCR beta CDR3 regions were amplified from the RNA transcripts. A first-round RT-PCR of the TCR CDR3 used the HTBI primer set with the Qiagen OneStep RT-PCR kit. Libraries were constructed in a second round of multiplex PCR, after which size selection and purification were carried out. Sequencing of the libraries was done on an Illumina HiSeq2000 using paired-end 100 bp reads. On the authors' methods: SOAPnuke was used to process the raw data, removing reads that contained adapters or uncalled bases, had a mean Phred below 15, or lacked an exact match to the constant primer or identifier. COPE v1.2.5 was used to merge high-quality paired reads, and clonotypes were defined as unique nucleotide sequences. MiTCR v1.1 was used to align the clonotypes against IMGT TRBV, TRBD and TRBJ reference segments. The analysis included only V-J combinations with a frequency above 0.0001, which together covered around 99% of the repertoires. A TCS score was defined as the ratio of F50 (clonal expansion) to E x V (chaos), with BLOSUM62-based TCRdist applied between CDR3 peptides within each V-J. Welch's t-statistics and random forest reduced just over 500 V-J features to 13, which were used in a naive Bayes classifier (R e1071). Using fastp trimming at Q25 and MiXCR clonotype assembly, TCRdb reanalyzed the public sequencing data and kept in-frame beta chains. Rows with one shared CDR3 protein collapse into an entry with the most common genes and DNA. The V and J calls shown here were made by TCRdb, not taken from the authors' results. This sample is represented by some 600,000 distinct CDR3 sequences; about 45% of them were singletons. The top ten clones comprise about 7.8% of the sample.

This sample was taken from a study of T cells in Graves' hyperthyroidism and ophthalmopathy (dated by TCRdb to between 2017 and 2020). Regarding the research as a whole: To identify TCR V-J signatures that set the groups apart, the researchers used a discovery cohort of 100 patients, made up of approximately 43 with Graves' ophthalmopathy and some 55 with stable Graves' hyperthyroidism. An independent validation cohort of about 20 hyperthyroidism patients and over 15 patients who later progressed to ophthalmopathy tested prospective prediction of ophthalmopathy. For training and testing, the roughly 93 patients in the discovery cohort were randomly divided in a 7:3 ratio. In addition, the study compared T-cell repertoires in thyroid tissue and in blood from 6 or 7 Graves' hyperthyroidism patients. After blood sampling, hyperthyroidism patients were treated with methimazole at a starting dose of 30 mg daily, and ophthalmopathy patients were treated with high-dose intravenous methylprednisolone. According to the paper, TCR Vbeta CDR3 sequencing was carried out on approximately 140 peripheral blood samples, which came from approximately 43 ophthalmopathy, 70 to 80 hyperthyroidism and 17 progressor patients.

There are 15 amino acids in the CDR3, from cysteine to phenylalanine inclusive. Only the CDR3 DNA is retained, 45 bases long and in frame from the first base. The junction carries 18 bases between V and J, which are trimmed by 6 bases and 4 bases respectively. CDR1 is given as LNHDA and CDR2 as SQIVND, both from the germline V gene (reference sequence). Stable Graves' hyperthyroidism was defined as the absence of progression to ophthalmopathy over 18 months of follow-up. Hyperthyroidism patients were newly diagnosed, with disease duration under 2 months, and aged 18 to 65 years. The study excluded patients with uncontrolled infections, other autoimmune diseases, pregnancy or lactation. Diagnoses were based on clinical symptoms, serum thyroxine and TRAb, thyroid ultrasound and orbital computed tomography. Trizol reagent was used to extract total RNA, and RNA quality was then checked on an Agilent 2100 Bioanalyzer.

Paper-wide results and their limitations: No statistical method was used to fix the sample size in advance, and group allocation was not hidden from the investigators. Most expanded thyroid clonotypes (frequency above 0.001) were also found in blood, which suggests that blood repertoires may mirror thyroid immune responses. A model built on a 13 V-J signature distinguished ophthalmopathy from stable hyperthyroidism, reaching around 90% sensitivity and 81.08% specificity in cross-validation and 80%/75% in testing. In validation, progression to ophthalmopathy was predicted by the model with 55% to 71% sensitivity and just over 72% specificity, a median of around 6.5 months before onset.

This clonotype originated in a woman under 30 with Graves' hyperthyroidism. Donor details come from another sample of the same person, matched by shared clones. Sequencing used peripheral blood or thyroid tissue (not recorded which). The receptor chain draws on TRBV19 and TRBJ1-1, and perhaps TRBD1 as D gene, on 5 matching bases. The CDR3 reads CASSTPTVTSTEAFF. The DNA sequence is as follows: TGTGCCAGTAGCACCCCGACAGTCACGAGCACTGAAGCTTTCTTT.